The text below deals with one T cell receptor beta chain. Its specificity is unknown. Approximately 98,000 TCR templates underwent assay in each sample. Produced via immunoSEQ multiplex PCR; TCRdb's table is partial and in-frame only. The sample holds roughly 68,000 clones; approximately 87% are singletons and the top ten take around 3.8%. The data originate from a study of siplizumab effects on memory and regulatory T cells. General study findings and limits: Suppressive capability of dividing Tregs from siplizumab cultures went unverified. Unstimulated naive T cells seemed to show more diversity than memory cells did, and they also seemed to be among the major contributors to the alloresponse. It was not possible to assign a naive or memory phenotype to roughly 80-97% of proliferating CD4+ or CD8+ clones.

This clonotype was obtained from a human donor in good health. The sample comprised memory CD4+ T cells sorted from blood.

DNA of the CDR3: TGTGCCATCAGTGAGACCCGGGACAGGGGGACTGAAGCTTTCTTT. Protein sequence: CAISETRDRGTEAFF. This chain uses TRBV10-3 with TRBJ1-1; 11 bases match TRBD1. This CDR3 region has 15 residues. Germline V lookup: CDR1 ENHRY, CDR2 SYGVKD. Losses at the gene ends were 2 bases for V and 5 bases for J; bases not matched to a gene: 4.